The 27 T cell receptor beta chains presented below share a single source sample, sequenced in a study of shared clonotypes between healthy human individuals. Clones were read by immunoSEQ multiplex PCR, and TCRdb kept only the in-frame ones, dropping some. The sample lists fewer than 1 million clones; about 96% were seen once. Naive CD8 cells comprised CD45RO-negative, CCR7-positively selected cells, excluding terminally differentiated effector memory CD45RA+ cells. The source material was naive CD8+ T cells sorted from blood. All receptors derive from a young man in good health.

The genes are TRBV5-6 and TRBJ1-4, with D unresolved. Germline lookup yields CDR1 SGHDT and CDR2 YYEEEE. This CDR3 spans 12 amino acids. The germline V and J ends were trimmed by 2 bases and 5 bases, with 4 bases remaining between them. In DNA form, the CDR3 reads TGTGCCAGCAGCTTCCCAAATGAAAAACTGTTTTTT. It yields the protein CASSFPNEKLFF.

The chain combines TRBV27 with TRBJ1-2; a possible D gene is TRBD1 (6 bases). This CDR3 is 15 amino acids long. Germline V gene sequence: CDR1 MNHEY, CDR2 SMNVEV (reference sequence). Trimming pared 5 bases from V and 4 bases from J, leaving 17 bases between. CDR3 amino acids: CASSKRGAIGYGYTF. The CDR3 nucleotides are TGTGCCAGCAGTAAAAGGGGGGCTATCGGCTATGGCTACACCTTC.

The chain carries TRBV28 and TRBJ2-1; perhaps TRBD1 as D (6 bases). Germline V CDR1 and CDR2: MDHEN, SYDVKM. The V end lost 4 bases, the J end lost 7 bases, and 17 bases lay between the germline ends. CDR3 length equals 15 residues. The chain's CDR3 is CASSSGTKIENEQFF. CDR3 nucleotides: TGTGCCAGCAGTTCCGGGACAAAGATAGAGAATGAGCAGTTCTTC.

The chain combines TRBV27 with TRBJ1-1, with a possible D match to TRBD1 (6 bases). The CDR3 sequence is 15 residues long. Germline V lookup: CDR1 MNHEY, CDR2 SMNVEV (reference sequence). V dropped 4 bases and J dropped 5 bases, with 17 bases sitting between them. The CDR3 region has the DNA TGTGCCAGCAGTTACCACCGACAGGCGGGAACTGAAGCTTTCTTT. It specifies CASSYHRQAGTEAFF.

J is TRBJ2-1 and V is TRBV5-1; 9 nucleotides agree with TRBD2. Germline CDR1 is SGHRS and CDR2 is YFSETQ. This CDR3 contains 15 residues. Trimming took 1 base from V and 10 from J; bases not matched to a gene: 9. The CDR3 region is CASSLTTFGLAEQFF. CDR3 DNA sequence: TGCGCCAGCAGCTTGACCACATTCGGACTAGCGGAGCAGTTCTTC.

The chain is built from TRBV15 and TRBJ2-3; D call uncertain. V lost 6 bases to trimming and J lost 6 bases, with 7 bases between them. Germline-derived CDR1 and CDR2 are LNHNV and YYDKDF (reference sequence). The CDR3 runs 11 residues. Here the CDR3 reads CATSWVDTQYF. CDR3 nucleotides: TGTGCCACCAGTTGGGTTGATACGCAGTATTTT. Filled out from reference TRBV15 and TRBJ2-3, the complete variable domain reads DAMVIQNPRYQVTQFGKPVTLSCSQTLNHNVMYWYQQKSSQAPKLLFHYYDKDFNNEADTPDNFQSRRPNTSFCFLDIRSPGLGDTAMYLCATSWVDTQYFGPGTRLTVL.

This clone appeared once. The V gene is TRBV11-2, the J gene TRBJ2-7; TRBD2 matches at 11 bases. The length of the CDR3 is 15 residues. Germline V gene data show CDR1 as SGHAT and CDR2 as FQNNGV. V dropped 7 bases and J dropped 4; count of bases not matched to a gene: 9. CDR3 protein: CASNDRLAGTYEQYF. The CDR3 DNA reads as TGTGCCAGCAACGACAGACTAGCGGGAACGTACGAGCAGTACTTC.

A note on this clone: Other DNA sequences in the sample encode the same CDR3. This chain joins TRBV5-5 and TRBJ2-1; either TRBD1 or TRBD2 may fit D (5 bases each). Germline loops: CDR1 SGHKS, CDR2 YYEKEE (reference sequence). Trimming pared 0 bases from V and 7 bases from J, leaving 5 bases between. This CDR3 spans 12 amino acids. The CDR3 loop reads CASSLGGNEQFF. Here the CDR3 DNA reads TGTGCCAGCAGCTTGGGGGGGAATGAGCAGTTCTTC.

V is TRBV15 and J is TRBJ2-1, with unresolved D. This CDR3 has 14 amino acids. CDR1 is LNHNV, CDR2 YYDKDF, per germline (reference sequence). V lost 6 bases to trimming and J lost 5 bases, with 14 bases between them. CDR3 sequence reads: CATSWWAGDNEQFF. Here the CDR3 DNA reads TGTGCCACCAGTTGGTGGGCAGGAGACAATGAGCAGTTCTTC.

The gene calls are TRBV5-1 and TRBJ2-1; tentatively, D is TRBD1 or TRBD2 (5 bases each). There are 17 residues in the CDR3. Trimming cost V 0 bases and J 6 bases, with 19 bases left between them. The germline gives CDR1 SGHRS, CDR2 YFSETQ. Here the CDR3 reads CASSLATVMTGGNEQFF. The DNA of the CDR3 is TGCGCCAGCAGCTTGGCCACAGTTATGACTGGGGGCAATGAGCAGTTCTTC.

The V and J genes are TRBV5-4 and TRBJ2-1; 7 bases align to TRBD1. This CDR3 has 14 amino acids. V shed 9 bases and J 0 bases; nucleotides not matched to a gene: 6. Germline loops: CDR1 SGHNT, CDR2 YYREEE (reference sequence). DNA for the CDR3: TGTGCCACCGACAGGGCGGGCTCCTACAATGAGCAGTTCTTC. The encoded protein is CATDRAGSYNEQFF.

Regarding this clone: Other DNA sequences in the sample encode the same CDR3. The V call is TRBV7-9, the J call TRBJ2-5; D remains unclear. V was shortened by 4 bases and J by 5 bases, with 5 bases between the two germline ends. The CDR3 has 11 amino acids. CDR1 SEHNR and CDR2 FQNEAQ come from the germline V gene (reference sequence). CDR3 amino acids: CASSSGETQYF. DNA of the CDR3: TGTGCCAGCAGCTCCGGGGAGACCCAGTACTTC.

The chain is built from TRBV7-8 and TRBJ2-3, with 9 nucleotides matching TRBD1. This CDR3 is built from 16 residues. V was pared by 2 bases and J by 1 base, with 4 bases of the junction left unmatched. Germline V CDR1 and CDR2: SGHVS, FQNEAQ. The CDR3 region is CASSLLRTGGTDTQYF. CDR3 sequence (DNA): TGTGCCAGCAGCTTACTACGGACAGGGGGCACAGATACGCAGTATTTT.

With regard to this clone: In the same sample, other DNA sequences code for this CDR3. CDR3 sequence reads: CASGRGNTEAFF. The CDR3 DNA reads TGTGCCAGCGGAAGGGGGAACACTGAAGCTTTCTTT. This sequence joins TRBV9 and TRBJ1-1, with D perhaps TRBD1 (5 bases). Germline V CDR1 and CDR2: SGDLS, YYNGEE. CDR3 size: 12 residues. V lost 7 bases and J lost 1, with 8 bases in between.

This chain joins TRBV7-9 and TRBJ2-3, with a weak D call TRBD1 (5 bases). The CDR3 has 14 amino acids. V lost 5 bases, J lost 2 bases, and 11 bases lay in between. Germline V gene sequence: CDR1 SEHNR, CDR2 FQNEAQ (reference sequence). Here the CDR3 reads CASSRSGATDTQYF. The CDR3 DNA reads TGTGCCAGCAGCCGCAGTGGGGCCACAGATACGCAGTATTTT.

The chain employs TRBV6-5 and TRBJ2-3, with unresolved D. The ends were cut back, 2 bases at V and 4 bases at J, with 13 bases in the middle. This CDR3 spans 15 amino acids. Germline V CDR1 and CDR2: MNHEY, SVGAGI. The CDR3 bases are TGTGCCAGCAGTTACGCTTTTGGGCCCGCAGATACGCAGTATTTT. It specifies CASSYAFGPADTQYF.

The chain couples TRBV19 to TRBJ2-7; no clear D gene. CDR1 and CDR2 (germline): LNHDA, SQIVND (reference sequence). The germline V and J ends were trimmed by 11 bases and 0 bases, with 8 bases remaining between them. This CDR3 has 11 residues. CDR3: CAASNSYEQYF. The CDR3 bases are TGTGCCGCAAGCAACTCCTACGAGCAGTACTTC.

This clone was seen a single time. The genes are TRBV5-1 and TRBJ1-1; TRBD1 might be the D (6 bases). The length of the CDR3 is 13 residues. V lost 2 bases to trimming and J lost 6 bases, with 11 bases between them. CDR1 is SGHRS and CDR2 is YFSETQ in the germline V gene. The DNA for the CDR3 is TGCGCCAGCAGCTTTTCAGGGGCGTCTGAAGCTTTCTTT. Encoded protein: CASSFSGASEAFF.

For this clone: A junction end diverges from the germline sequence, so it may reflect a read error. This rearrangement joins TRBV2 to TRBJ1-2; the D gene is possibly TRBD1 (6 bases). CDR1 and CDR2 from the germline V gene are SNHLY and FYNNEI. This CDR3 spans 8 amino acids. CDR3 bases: TGTGCCAGAGGGGGAGACAACTTC. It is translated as CARGGDNF.

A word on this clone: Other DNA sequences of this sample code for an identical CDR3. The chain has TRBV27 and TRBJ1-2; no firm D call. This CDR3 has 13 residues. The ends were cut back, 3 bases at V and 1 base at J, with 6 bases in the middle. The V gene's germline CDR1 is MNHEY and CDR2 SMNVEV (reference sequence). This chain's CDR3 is CASSFGLNYGYTF. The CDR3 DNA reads TGTGCCAGCAGTTTCGGCCTTAACTATGGCTACACCTTC.

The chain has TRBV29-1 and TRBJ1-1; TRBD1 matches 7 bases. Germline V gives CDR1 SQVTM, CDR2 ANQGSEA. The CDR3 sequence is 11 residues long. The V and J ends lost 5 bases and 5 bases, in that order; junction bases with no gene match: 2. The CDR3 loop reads CSVLTGTEAFF. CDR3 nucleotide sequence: TGCAGCGTTCTGACAGGGACTGAAGCTTTCTTT.

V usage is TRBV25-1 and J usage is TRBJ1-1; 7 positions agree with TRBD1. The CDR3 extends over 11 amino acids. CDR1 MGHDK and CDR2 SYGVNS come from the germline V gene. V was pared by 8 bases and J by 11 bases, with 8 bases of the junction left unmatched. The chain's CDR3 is CASYTGVTAFF. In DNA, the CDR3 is TGTGCCAGCTATACAGGGGTCACGGCTTTCTTT.

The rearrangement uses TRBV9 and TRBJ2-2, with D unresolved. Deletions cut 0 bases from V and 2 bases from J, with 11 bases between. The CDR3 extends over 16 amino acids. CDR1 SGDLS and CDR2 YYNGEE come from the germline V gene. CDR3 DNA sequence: TGTGCCAGCAGCGTAGCTGTAGCAGTTAACACCGGGGAGCTGTTTTTT. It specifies CASSVAVAVNTGELFF.

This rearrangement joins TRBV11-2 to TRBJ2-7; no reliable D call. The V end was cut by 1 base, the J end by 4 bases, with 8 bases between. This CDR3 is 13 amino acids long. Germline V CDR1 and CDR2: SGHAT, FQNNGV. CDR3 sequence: CASSLGRPYEQYF. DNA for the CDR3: TGTGCCAGCAGCTTAGGGCGGCCTTACGAGCAGTACTTC.

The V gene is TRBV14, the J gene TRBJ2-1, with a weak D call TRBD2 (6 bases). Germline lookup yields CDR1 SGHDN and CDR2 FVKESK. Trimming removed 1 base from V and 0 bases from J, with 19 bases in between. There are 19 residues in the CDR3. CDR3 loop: CASSQVASALEGSYNEQFF. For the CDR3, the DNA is TGTGCCAGCAGCCAAGTGGCTAGCGCCCTCGAAGGCTCCTACAATGAGCAGTTCTTC.

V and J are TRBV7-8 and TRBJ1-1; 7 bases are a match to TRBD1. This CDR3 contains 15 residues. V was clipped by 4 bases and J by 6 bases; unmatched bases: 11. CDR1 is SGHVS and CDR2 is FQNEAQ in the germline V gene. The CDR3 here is CASSSAPTGVSEAFF. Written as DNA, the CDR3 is TGTGCCAGCAGCTCCGCTCCAACAGGGGTGTCTGAAGCTTTCTTT.

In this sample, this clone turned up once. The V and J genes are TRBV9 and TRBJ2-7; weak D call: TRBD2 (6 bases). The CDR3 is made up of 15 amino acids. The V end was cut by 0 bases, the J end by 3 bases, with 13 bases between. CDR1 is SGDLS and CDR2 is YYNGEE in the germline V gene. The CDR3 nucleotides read TGTGCCAGCAGCGTAGAGGAGGGAGTAGGCTACGAGCAGTACTTC. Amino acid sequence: CASSVEEGVGYEQYF.